This entry lists 14 T cell receptor beta chains sequenced from one sample in a study of blood T cells in healthy people across ages. For the second PCR, which ran for roughly 6 to 11 cycles, a sample-barcoded 5' primer and a J-beta primer mix were used. Each CDR3 protein is one row after TCRdb ran MiXCR on the 5' RACE reads. Here the sample spans 600,000 to 850,000 distinct CDR3 sequences, roughly 43% being singletons. Sequencing input: blood. These receptors were collected from a woman aged 60 to 75 in good health.

The V and J genes are TRBV29-1 and TRBJ2-3, with D possibly being TRBD1 (5 bases). Germline CDR1 is SQVTM and CDR2 is ANQGSEA. The V end was cut by 4 bases, the J end by 0 bases, with 14 bases between. The CDR3 loop spans 15 amino acids. The DNA for the CDR3 is TGCAGCGTTGGGGTAGGCAGGGCCAGCACAGATACGCAGTATTTT. The encoded protein is CSVGVGRASTDTQYF.

This clonotype has a handful of counts. Possible read error: a much larger clone is one base away. V and J are TRBV29-1 and TRBJ2-7; 7 bases are a match to TRBD1. The V gene's germline CDR1 is SQVTM and CDR2 ANQGSEA. J was trimmed by 6 bases and V by 4 bases; bases with no gene match: 6. The CDR3 contains 12 residues. The CDR3 DNA reads TGCAGCGTTGGGAGCACAGGGGCCGAGCAGTACTTC. Amino acid sequence: CSVGSTGAEQYF.

This sequence joins TRBV4-3 and TRBJ1-4, with D maybe TRBD1 (6 bases). The ends were cut back, 1 base at V and 3 bases at J, with 15 bases in the middle. Germline assignment: CDR1 LGHNA and CDR2 YSLEER. The CDR3 is 17 residues long. DNA for the CDR3: TGCGCCAGCAGCCAAGGGCAGGGGACCCTTGCTAATGAAAAACTGTTTTTT. Translated, it gives CASSQGQGTLANEKLFF.

This clonotype appeared a single time. This chain uses TRBV2 with TRBJ2-5, with 7 bases identical to TRBD1. The DNA end favors TRBJ2-7, so the J call may be wrong. CDR1 is SNHLY, CDR2 FYNNEI, per germline. The CDR3 length is 16 residues. CDR3 sequence reads: CASSELGQVLSGEQYF. In DNA form, the CDR3 reads TGTGCCAGCAGTGAACTAGGACAGGTTCTTTCTGGCGAGCAGTACTTC.

This clonotype showed up just a few times. The chain employs TRBV7-9 and TRBJ1-5; no definite D call. CDR3 length: 14 amino acids. CDR1 is SEHNR and CDR2 is FQNEAQ in the germline V gene (reference sequence). The germline V and J ends were trimmed by 2 bases and 4 bases, with 9 bases remaining between them. The chain's CDR3 is CASSLSAGNQPQHF. CDR3 DNA: TGTGCCAGCAGCTTATCGGCGGGGAATCAGCCCCAGCATTTT.

A word on this clonotype: A much larger clonotype is one base distant, so this may be a read error. The V gene is TRBV29-1, the J gene TRBJ2-1, with TRBD1 matching over 7 bases. J lost 13 bases, V lost 6 bases, and 12 bases had no gene match. Per the germline V gene, CDR1 is SQVTM and CDR2 is ANQGSEA. The CDR3 is made up of 12 amino acids. The DNA of the CDR3 is TGCAGCGTCGAGGGACAGTGGGAGACCCAGTTCTTC. This encodes CSVEGQWETQFF.

This rearrangement joins TRBV20-1 to TRBJ2-4; 11 bases are shared with TRBD2. This CDR3 contains 17 residues. Germline V lookup: CDR1 DFQATT, CDR2 SNEGSKA (reference sequence). CDR3 bases: TGCAGGGTTAGCGGGACTAGCGGACCCTCGGCCAAAAACATTCAGTACTTC. Protein: CRVSGTSGPSAKNIQYF.

Notes on this clonotype: A clone one base away is much larger, so this may be a read error. The genes are TRBV12-3 or TRBV12-4 and TRBJ2-1; 8 bases are shared with TRBD2. CDR3 length: 14 amino acids. J was trimmed by 4 bases and V by 7 bases; bases with no gene match: 6. CDR3 DNA: TGTGCCAGCACAAGCGGGAGCAATTACAATGAGCAGTTCTTC. It yields the protein CASTSGSNYNEQFF.

The chain carries TRBV20-1 and TRBJ2-5; D is ambiguous. There are 16 residues in the CDR3. The V and J ends lost 3 bases and 4 bases respectively, with 21 bases between them. The germline gives CDR1 DFQATT, CDR2 SNEGSKA (reference sequence). Written as DNA, the CDR3 is TGCAGTGCTAGGGCTCGCCTGAGCAAGTGGGGAGAGACCCAGTACTTC. It codes for CSARARLSKWGETQYF.

The V call is TRBV5-5, the J call TRBJ2-5; 9 bases are a match to TRBD1. The trim removed 2 bases at V and 11 bases at J, leaving 10 bases unmatched. This CDR3 has 14 residues. The germline gives CDR1 SGHKS, CDR2 YYEKEE (reference sequence). CDR3 region: CASSFDRGIEEQYF. CDR3 nucleotides: TGTGCCAGCAGCTTCGACAGGGGGATTGAAGAGCAGTACTTC. The whole variable domain, filled in from reference TRBV5-5 and TRBJ2-5, reads DAGVTQSPTHLIKTRGQQVTLRCSPISGHKSVSWYQQVLGQGPQFIFQYYEKEERGRGNFPDRFSARQFPNYSSELNVNALLLGDSALYLCASSFDRGIEEQYFGPGTRLLVL.

This chain uses TRBV20-1 with TRBJ1-5; TRBD1 matches at 8 bases. Per germline, CDR1 DFQATT and CDR2 SNEGSKA (reference sequence). V lost 5 bases to trimming and J lost 0 bases; unmatched junction nucleotides: 6. There are 15 residues in the CDR3. In nucleotides, the CDR3 is TGCAGTGCTCCCAGGACAGGGTCTAGCAATCAGCCCCAGCATTTT. This translates into CSAPRTGSSNQPQHF.

This clonotype was observed a handful of times. The chain combines TRBV7-9 with TRBJ2-7; weak D call: TRBD2 (5 bases). Germline loops: CDR1 SEHNR, CDR2 FQNEAQ (reference sequence). The CDR3 is 13 residues long. V lost 3 bases and J 6 bases, leaving 12 bases between the germline ends. The CDR3 coding sequence is TGTGCCAGCAGCTTCGGGGTTTCGGGCGAGCAGTACTTC. Amino acids: CASSFGVSGEQYF.

This clonotype showed up many times. The rearrangement links TRBV7-9 to TRBJ1-1; no definite D call. This CDR3 has 13 residues. The germline CDR1 and CDR2 sequences are SEHNR and FQNEAQ (reference sequence). Trimming left V 5 bases short and J 3 bases short, with 10 bases between. CDR3 sequence (DNA): TGTGCCAGCAGCCCCGTCGGAGACACTGAAGCTTTCTTT. Residues: CASSPVGDTEAFF.

A word on this clonotype: The germline gene is not matched at one end of the junction; a read error may be the cause. The chain's CDR3 is CASSSHQLAGATGTQYF. CDR3 in DNA: TGTGCCAGCAGCTCGCATCAACTAGCGGGGGCCACAGGTACGCAGTATTTT. The V call is TRBV11-1, the J call TRBJ2-3; 11 nucleotides align to TRBD2. The germline gives CDR1 SGHAT, CDR2 FQDESV (reference sequence). The CDR3 extends over 17 amino acids.